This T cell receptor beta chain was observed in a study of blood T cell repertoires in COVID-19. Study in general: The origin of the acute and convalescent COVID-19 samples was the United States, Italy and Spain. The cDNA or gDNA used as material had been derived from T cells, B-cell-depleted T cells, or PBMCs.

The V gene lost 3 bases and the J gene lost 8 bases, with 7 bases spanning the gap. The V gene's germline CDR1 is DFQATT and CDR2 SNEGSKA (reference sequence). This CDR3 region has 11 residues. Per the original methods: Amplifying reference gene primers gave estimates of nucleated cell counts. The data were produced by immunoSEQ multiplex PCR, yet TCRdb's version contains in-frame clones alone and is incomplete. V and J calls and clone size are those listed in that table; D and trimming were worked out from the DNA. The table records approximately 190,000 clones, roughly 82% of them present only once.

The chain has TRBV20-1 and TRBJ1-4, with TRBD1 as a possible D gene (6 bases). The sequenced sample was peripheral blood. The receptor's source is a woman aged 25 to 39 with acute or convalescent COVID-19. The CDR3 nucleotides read TGCAGTGCTAGGACAGGAGAAAAACTGTTTTTT. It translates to CSARTGEKLFF.